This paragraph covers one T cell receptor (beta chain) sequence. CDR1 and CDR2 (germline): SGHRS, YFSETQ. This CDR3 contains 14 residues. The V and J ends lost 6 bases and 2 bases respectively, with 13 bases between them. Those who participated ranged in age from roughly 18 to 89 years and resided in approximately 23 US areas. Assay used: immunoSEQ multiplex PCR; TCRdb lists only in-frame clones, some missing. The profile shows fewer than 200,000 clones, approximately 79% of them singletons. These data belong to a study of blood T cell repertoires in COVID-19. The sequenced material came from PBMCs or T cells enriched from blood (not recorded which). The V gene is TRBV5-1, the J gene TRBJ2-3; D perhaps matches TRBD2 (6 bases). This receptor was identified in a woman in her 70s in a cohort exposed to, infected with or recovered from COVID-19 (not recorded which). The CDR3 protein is CASTLGGITDTQYF. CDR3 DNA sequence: TGCGCCAGCACCCTCGGCGGGATCACAGATACGCAGTATTTT.